This T cell receptor (beta chain) was profiled in a study of OX40 agonist ivuxolimab in advanced cancers. Looking at the study overall: From about 20 to 79 years was the age range, with a mean of around 54 years, and about 83% were male. A partial response was reached by three patients: one with hepatocellular carcinoma and two with cutaneous melanoma.

Concerning this clone: Its antigen is not identified.

The table came from immunoSEQ multiplex PCR; TCRdb's copy has only in-frame clones and leaves some out. The repertoire holds roughly 40,000 clones, with roughly 88% as singletons. Study-level findings and limits: At 0.1 to 3.0 mg/kg, clonal expansion of CD4+ and CD8+ blood T cells had occurred by week 6.

Germline CDR1 reads SQVTM; CDR2 reads ANQGSEA. With 7 bases removed from V and 7 bases from J, the gap between germline ends came to 16 bases. The CDR3 runs to 12 residues. This sequence joins TRBV29-1 and TRBJ2-5; D remains unclear. This clonotype was obtained from an adult with an advanced solid tumor such as melanoma, head and neck, liver or kidney cancer. The specimen was CD4+ or CD8+ T cells sorted from blood, collected in a trial of the OX40 agonist ivuxolimab. The CDR3 coding sequence is TGCAGCGCCCTCACGGTGGGTCGGACCCAGTACTTC. Residues: CSALTVGRTQYF.